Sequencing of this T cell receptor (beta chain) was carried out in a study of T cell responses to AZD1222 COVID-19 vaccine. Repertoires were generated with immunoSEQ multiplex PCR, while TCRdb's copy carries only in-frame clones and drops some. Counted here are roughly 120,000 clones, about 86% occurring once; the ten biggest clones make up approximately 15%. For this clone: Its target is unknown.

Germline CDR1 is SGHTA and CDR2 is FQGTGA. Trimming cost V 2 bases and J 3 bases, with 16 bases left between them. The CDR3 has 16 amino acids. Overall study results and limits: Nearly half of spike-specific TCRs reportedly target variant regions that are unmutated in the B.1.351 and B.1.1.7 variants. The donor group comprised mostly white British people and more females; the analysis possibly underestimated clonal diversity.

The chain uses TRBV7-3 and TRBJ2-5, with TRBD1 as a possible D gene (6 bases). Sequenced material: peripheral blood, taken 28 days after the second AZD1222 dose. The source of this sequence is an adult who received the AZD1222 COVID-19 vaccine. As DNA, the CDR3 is TGTGCCAGCAGCTTAGGGGGCGGCGGTATGAAAGAGACCCAGTACTTC. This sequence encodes CASSLGGGGMKETQYF. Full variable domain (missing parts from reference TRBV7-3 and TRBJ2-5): GAGVSQTPSNKVTEKGKYVELRCDPISGHTALYWYRQSLGQGPEFLIYFQGTGAADDSGLPNDRFFAVRPEGSVSTLKIQRTERGDSAVYLCASSLGGGGMKETQYFGPGTRLLVL.